Following are 24 T cell receptor beta chains from one sample sequenced in a study of T cells after yellow fever vaccination. TCRdb ran MiXCR on the 5' RACE reads and lists one entry per CDR3 protein. The sample consists of some 600,000 distinct CDR3 sequences, about a sixth of them appearing once. The sequences come from PBMCs, collected less than 6 days after the first yellow fever vaccination. The receptors shown here come from a man aged 18 to 30 who received the YFV17D yellow fever vaccine.

This clonotype occurred a few times. The chain carries TRBV5-1 and TRBJ2-3; D is tentatively TRBD1 or TRBD2 (5 bases each). Germline CDR1 and CDR2: SGHRS and YFSETQ. V was clipped by 3 bases and J by 2 bases, with 10 bases between them. The CDR3 totals 14 residues. This CDR3 reads CASSWDPVTDTQYF. CDR3 nucleotide sequence: TGCGCCAGCAGCTGGGACCCCGTCACAGATACGCAGTATTTT.

In this sample, this clonotype turned up a few times. The chain employs TRBV5-1 and TRBJ2-1; no clear D. Trimming took 0 bases from V and 1 from J, leaving 5 bases between them. The CDR3 runs to 14 residues. Germline V gene lookup returns CDR1 SGHRS and CDR2 YFSETQ. CDR3 in amino acids: CASSLDPSYNEQFF. The CDR3, as DNA: TGCGCCAGCAGCTTGGACCCATCCTACAATGAGCAGTTCTTC.

The chain links TRBV5-1 to TRBJ2-5; possibly TRBD2 for D (6 bases). This CDR3 region has 14 residues. V was trimmed by 7 bases and J by 5 bases, leaving 18 bases between them. Germline V lookup: CDR1 SGHRS, CDR2 YFSETQ. The CDR3 loop reads CASGGTHLGETQYF. The CDR3 DNA reads as TGCGCCAGCGGCGGGACCCATTTAGGGGAGACCCAGTACTTC.

This chain uses TRBV14 with TRBJ2-1; the match to TRBD2 covers 9 bases. Germline CDR1 is SGHDN and CDR2 is FVKESK. J lost 5 bases, V lost 1 base, and 6 bases had no gene match. This CDR3 has 16 amino acids. The CDR3 region has the DNA TGTGCCAGCAGCCAAGTTGTAGCGGGGGCGCACAATGAGCAGTTCTTC. This sequence encodes CASSQVVAGAHNEQFF.

This clonotype was counted between two and nine times. The chain is built from TRBV10-3 and TRBJ1-2; D remains ambiguous. Germline CDR1 ENHRY, CDR2 SYGVKD. The CDR3 extends over 13 amino acids. Trimming pared 3 bases from V and 4 bases from J, leaving 9 bases between. CDR3 in amino acids: CAISDVPTYGYTF. The CDR3 nucleotides are TGTGCCATCAGTGATGTCCCGACCTATGGCTACACCTTC.

The chain carries TRBV11-2 and TRBJ1-2; 10 nucleotides agree with TRBD1. Germline trimming cut 5 bases from V and 2 bases from J; bases unmatched to any gene: 14. The CDR3 runs 18 residues. Germline CDR1 is SGHAT and CDR2 is FQNNGV. DNA of the CDR3: TGTGCCAGCAGCCCCGGGACAGGGGACTCAGGATTAAACTATGGCTACACCTTC. Translation gives CASSPGTGDSGLNYGYTF.

This clonotype has more than one count but fewer than ten. The J gene is TRBJ2-7, the V gene TRBV7-9, with 7 bases aligning to TRBD2. In germline, CDR1 is SEHNR, CDR2 FQNEAQ (reference sequence). CDR3 length: 17 amino acids. Unmatched junction bases numbered 19, after V lost 7 bases and J lost 4 bases. CDR3 in amino acids: CASTQSGTRGSGYEQYV. CDR3 sequence (DNA): TGTGCCAGCACCCAGAGCGGGACGAGGGGTTCAGGTTACGAGCAGTACGTC.

This clonotype has at least ten counts. The chain couples TRBV15 to TRBJ2-7; 7 nucleotides agree with TRBD2. J lost 6 bases, V lost 3 bases, and 5 bases had no gene match. The CDR3 totals 13 residues. Looked up from germline, CDR1 is LNHNV and CDR2 is YYDKDF (reference sequence). The CDR3 reads CATSRRGNTEQYF. The CDR3 DNA sequence: TGTGCCACCAGCAGGCGGGGGAACACCGAGCAGTACTTC.

The V gene is TRBV5-5, the J gene TRBJ2-5; the D is unclear. Trimming pared 4 bases from V and 1 base from J, leaving 11 bases between. The germline V gene has CDR1 SGHKS and CDR2 YYEKEE (reference sequence). The CDR3 is made up of 14 amino acids. The CDR3 protein is CASSRGTPQETQYF. In DNA form, the CDR3 reads TGTGCCAGCAGCCGCGGTACACCCCAAGAGACCCAGTACTTC. The entire variable domain, with the rest obtained from reference TRBV5-5 and TRBJ2-5, is as follows: DAGVTQSPTHLIKTRGQQVTLRCSPISGHKSVSWYQQVLGQGPQFIFQYYEKEERGRGNFPDRFSARQFPNYSSELNVNALLLGDSALYLCASSRGTPQETQYFGPGTRLLVL.

The chain has TRBV4-1 and TRBJ1-6, with no clear D. This CDR3 is 12 amino acids long. Germline V gives CDR1 MGHRA, CDR2 YSYEKL. Trimming removed 1 base at V and 10 bases at J, with 5 bases between. CDR3 amino acids: CASSQALSPLHF. As DNA, the CDR3 is TGCGCCAGCAGCCAAGCCCTATCACCCCTCCACTTT.

There are many counts of this clonotype. V gene TRBV10-3 combines with J gene TRBJ2-6, with D possibly TRBD1 on 6 matching bases. V dropped 4 bases and J dropped 0 bases, with 7 bases sitting between them. Germline CDR1 and CDR2: ENHRY and SYGVKD. The CDR3 extends over 15 amino acids. The CDR3 here is CAISGTVSGANVLTF. In nucleotides, the CDR3 is TGTGCCATCAGTGGGACAGTCTCTGGGGCCAACGTCCTGACTTTC.

This sequence joins TRBV19 and TRBJ2-2, with TRBD1 matching over 7 bases. CDR1 LNHDA and CDR2 SQIVND come from the germline V gene (reference sequence). The trim removed 8 bases at V and 5 bases at J, leaving 8 bases unmatched. The CDR3 length is 14 residues. CDR3 amino acids: CASRRQGETGELFF. CDR3 DNA sequence: TGTGCCAGTCGCAGACAGGGTGAAACCGGGGAGCTGTTTTTT.

This clonotype showed up just a few times. The chain recombines TRBV6-2 or TRBV6-3 with TRBJ2-5, with a weak D call TRBD2 (6 bases). The CDR3 consists of 17 residues. V lost 0 bases, J lost 3 bases, and 17 bases lay in between. CDR1 is MNHEY, CDR2 SVGEGT, per germline. CDR3 sequence: CASSYSNREPSKETQYF. CDR3 coding DNA: TGTGCCAGCAGTTACTCGAACCGGGAGCCCAGCAAAGAGACCCAGTACTTC.

The chain has TRBV11-2 and TRBJ2-1, with D perhaps TRBD2 (6 bases). V was shortened by 11 bases and J by 3 bases, with 17 bases between the two germline ends. There are 14 residues in the CDR3. The V gene's germline CDR1 is SGHAT and CDR2 FQNNGV. CDR3 in amino acids: CAAGMGEVYNEQFF. CDR3 nucleotide sequence: TGTGCCGCCGGGATGGGGGAGGTCTACAATGAGCAGTTCTTC.

V usage is TRBV20-1 and J usage is TRBJ2-7, with a weak D call TRBD2 (6 bases). Germline CDR1 is DFQATT and CDR2 is SNEGSKA (reference sequence). The CDR3 is made up of 13 amino acids. Trimming left V 3 bases short and J 2 bases short, with 11 bases between. The CDR3 DNA reads as TGCAGTGCTAGTACCCCGGGGGCCTACGAGCAGTACTTC. Amino acids: CSASTPGAYEQYF.

The chain carries TRBV10-3 and TRBJ1-3; a weak D match, TRBD1 (5 bases). The germline CDR1 and CDR2 sequences are ENHRY and SYGVKD. The CDR3 length is 14 residues. V dropped 6 bases and J dropped 0 bases, with 9 bases sitting between them. CDR3 nucleotides: TGTGCCATCAGCGGGACCAACTCTGGAAACACCATATATTTT. It yields the protein CAISGTNSGNTIYF.

This chain uses TRBV7-9 with TRBJ2-5; no firm D call. The germline gives CDR1 SEHNR, CDR2 FQNEAQ (reference sequence). Trimming removed 4 bases from V and 4 bases from J, with 16 bases in between. This CDR3 has 15 amino acids. The CDR3 loop is CASSSFALGRETQYF. DNA for the CDR3: TGTGCCAGCAGCTCATTCGCACTGGGAAGAGAGACCCAGTACTTC. Combining the CDR3 with reference TRBV7-9 and TRBJ2-5 gives the whole variable domain DTGVSQNPRHKITKRGQNVTFRCDPISEHNRLYWYRQTLGQGPEFLTYFQNEAQLEKSRLLSDRFSAERPKGSFSTLEIQRTEQGDSAMYLCASSSFALGRETQYFGPGTRLLVL.

A single count supports this clonotype. The V gene is TRBV10-3, the J gene TRBJ1-2; 10 bases fit TRBD1. Trimming cost V 4 bases and J 4 bases; bases outside gene matches: 0. CDR1 and CDR2 from the germline V gene are ENHRY and SYGVKD. The CDR3 totals 13 residues. CDR3 in amino acids: CAISGQGAYGYTF. In nucleotides, the CDR3 is TGTGCCATCAGTGGACAGGGGGCCTATGGCTACACCTTC.

The gene calls are TRBV20-1 and TRBJ2-2; the D gene is possibly TRBD2 (5 bases). The germline gives CDR1 DFQATT, CDR2 SNEGSKA (reference sequence). CDR3 size: 14 residues. Trimming stripped 6 bases from V and 4 bases from J, with 15 bases between. CDR3 loop: CSAKRGWGTGELFF. The CDR3 coding sequence is TGCAGTGCCAAACGAGGGTGGGGCACCGGGGAGCTGTTTTTT.

The chain couples TRBV20-1 to TRBJ2-5; 7 bases align to TRBD2. The CDR3 runs to 13 residues. Unmatched junction bases numbered 3, after V lost 5 bases and J lost 0 bases. Germline values: CDR1 DFQATT, CDR2 SNEGSKA (reference sequence). Here the CDR3 DNA reads TGCAGTGCTCGCGGGAGTTACCAAGAGACCCAGTACTTC. Amino acids: CSARGSYQETQYF.

This clonotype was found a few times. CDR3 amino acids: CASSFGDHYNEQFF. CDR3 DNA sequence: TGTGCCAGCAGTTTTGGGGACCACTACAATGAGCAGTTCTTC. V is TRBV12-3 or TRBV12-4 and J is TRBJ2-1; TRBD1 or TRBD2 may be the D gene (5 bases each). V lost 3 bases, J lost 3 bases, and 9 bases lay in between. This CDR3 has 14 amino acids.

The chain carries TRBV7-2 and TRBJ1-2, with no clear D. The CDR3 extends over 15 amino acids. Trimming took off 5 bases at V and 6 bases at J, with 19 bases between the two ends. The germline gives CDR1 SGHTA, CDR2 FQGNSA. CDR3: CASSRTPLLVDGYTF. CDR3 nucleotide sequence: TGTGCCAGCAGCCGGACCCCTCTCCTAGTAGATGGCTACACCTTC.

V and J are TRBV10-3 and TRBJ2-1; the D gene is possibly TRBD2 (6 bases). The length of the CDR3 is 15 residues. V gave up 6 bases and J gave up 4 bases, with 16 bases separating them. Looked up from germline, CDR1 is ENHRY and CDR2 is SYGVKD. CDR3 region: CAIRGFFGGYNEQFF. DNA for the CDR3: TGTGCCATCAGGGGTTTCTTCGGGGGATACAATGAGCAGTTCTTC.

This clonotype has just a few counts. V usage is TRBV6-2 or TRBV6-3 and J usage is TRBJ2-3; 7 bases fit TRBD2. V gave up 5 bases and J gave up 7 bases; unmatched junction bases: 12. This CDR3 is 15 amino acids long. CDR1 and CDR2 (germline): MNHEY, SVGEGT. CDR3 coding DNA: TGTGCCAGCAGTCCCAGGGAGGGGAACCAATATACGCAGTATTTT. Translation gives CASSPREGNQYTQYF.